The source of this T cell receptor (beta chain) is a study of Graves' ophthalmopathy and Graves' hyperthyroidism. The PBMC fraction was derived from more than 8 ml of fresh peripheral blood. V was cut by 5 bases and J by 1 base, with 12 bases left in between. Germline assignment: CDR1 MGHRA and CDR2 YSYEKL. CDR3 length: 15 amino acids. This clonotype was detected ten times or more. Scientists amplified the TCR beta CDR3 regions from RNA transcripts. The first-round RT-PCR employed HTBI primers together with the Qiagen OneStep RT-PCR kit. A multiplex PCR was then performed as the second round. TCRdb itself ran the multiplex PCR reads through MiXCR, one entry per CDR3 protein. This sample has fewer than 250,000 distinct CDR3 sequences, with 25% to 30% found just once.

The V gene is TRBV4-1, the J gene TRBJ1-5, with TRBD1 as a possible D gene (6 bases). The sample comprised peripheral blood. The source is a man aged 45-65 years with Graves' ophthalmopathy. The CDR3 DNA sequence: TGCGCCAGCAGCTACAGGGAGGGGAGCAATCAGCCCCAGCATTTT. It encodes CASSYREGSNQPQHF.